This passage covers 25 T cell receptor beta chains from one sample sequenced in a study of T-cell reconstitution after alpha-beta-depleted transplantation in children. Unique molecular identifiers were incorporated when the TCRbeta library was constructed. TCRdb recomputed calls from the PCR reads with MiXCR, one row per CDR3 protein. This repertoire shows around 600,000 distinct CDR3 sequences, 20% to 25% found once; its top ten account for roughly an eighth. The sequences come from PBMCs, mostly from graft donor cells, collected 360 days after TCRalphabeta/CD19-depleted stem cell transplant. These receptor sequences come from a boy under two years old who had a stem cell transplant for acute myeloid leukemia, so the T cells may come from the graft donor.

This clonotype came up a few times. The chain combines TRBV20-1 with TRBJ2-5; no clear D. Germline V gene sequence: CDR1 DFQATT, CDR2 SNEGSKA (reference sequence). The CDR3 is 10 amino acids. Trimming removed 5 bases from V and 5 bases from J, with 6 bases in between. CDR3: CSAFVETQYF. CDR3 nucleotide sequence: TGCAGTGCTTTCGTGGAGACCCAGTACTTC.

This clonotype was seen a handful of times. V and J are TRBV20-1 and TRBJ2-1; the D gene is possibly TRBD2 (6 bases). CDR3 length: 14 residues. Germline CDR1 and CDR2: DFQATT and SNEGSKA (reference sequence). The V end was cut by 1 base, the J end by 6 bases, with 13 bases between. DNA for the CDR3: TGCAGTGCTAGAGTGGGGGGTCAAGTCAATGAGCAGTTCTTC. Translating it yields CSARVGGQVNEQFF.

This clonotype came up a few times. The genes are TRBV28 and TRBJ2-5; D is perhaps TRBD2 (6 bases). V shed 6 bases and J shed 1 base, with 12 bases lying between them. Germline V gene lookup returns CDR1 MDHEN and CDR2 SYDVKM. The length of the CDR3 is 14 residues. CDR3 sequence reads: CASRPGGPQETQYF. CDR3 bases: TGTGCCAGCAGGCCCGGGGGACCCCAAGAGACCCAGTACTTC.

This clonotype was recorded at least ten times. The chain links TRBV5-1 to TRBJ1-2, with no clear D. There are 13 residues in the CDR3. Germline V lookup: CDR1 SGHRS, CDR2 YFSETQ. Trimming removed 2 bases from V and 4 bases from J, with 9 bases in between. CDR3: CASSFGKGYGYTF. The CDR3 nucleotides read TGCGCCAGCAGCTTCGGCAAGGGCTATGGCTACACCTTC.

This clonotype has ten or more counts. This chain uses TRBV7-2 with TRBJ2-1; D is undetermined. V was shortened by 4 bases and J by 5 bases, with 9 bases between the two germline ends. CDR3 length: 13 residues. CDR1 and CDR2 (germline): SGHTA, FQGNSA. CDR3 coding DNA: TGTGCCAGCAGCTCTCGGTTGGACAATGAGCAGTTCTTC. As protein: CASSSRLDNEQFF.

This chain joins TRBV6-1 and TRBJ2-1; the match to TRBD1 covers 8 bases. The germline V gene has CDR1 MNHNS and CDR2 SASEGT. The ends lost 6 bases at V and 6 bases at J; junction bases unmatched: 7. The CDR3 totals 14 residues. The CDR3: CASRHRDRLNEQFF. For the CDR3, the DNA is TGTGCCAGCAGACACCGGGACAGGCTCAATGAGCAGTTCTTC.

This clonotype was observed at least ten times. V is TRBV12-3 or TRBV12-4 and J is TRBJ2-7; D is uncertain. Trimming took off 1 base at V and 2 bases at J, with 6 bases between the two ends. The CDR3 runs to 13 residues. The CDR3, as DNA: TGTGCCAGCAGTTTAGTGGCAGCCTACGAGCAGTACTTC. Protein product: CASSLVAAYEQYF.

As concerns this clonotype: This may stem from a read error, because a much larger clone lies one nucleotide away. V and J are TRBV6-2 or TRBV6-3 and TRBJ1-2; D not certain. The CDR3 is 14 residues long. V was clipped by 2 bases and J by 2 bases, with 9 bases between them. CDR1 is MNHEY and CDR2 is SVGEGT in the germline V gene. CDR3 in DNA: TGTGCCAGCAGTTACGGTGTCGGGAACTATGGCTACACCTTC. This gives the protein CASSYGVGNYGYTF.

The table lists this clonotype with many counts. The chain combines TRBV20-1 with TRBJ2-3, with D unresolved. The CDR3 runs to 12 residues. Germline lookup yields CDR1 DFQATT and CDR2 SNEGSKA (reference sequence). The V and J ends lost 3 bases and 3 bases respectively, with 7 bases between them. CDR3 DNA sequence: TGCAGTGCTAGGGTGTGGACAGATACGCAGTATTTT. Its translation: CSARVWTDTQYF.

The rearrangement links TRBV6-5 to TRBJ2-1; TRBD2 is a possible D gene (5 bases). CDR1 is MNHEY, CDR2 SVGAGI, per germline. Trimming left V 0 bases short and J 8 bases short, with 11 bases between. This CDR3 contains 14 residues. The CDR3 sequence: CASSYSWVSDEQFF. CDR3 sequence (DNA): TGTGCCAGCAGTTACTCGTGGGTTAGCGATGAGCAGTTCTTC.

The DNA of the CDR3 is TGTGCCACCAGCAGAAGACAGGGGGCTCCTTTCGGGGAGACCCAGTACTTC. This sequence encodes CATSRRQGAPFGETQYF. The rearrangement links TRBV15 to TRBJ2-5; TRBD1 aligns across 10 bases. CDR1 and CDR2 (germline): LNHNV, YYDKDF (reference sequence). The V segment lost 2 bases and the J segment 5 bases; nucleotides outside the gene matches: 11. The CDR3 runs to 17 residues.

This clonotype has a count of ten or more. This sequence joins TRBV12-3 or TRBV12-4 and TRBJ1-1; possible D gene TRBD1, 5 bases. V shed 6 bases and J shed 5 bases, with 16 bases lying between them. This CDR3 has 14 residues. CDR3 nucleotides: TGTGCCAGCAGATGGGGGGTAGGGGAGACTGAAGCTTTCTTT. It is translated as CASRWGVGETEAFF.

The chain couples TRBV5-1 to TRBJ2-2; the D is unclear. CDR1 is SGHRS and CDR2 is YFSETQ in the germline V gene. This CDR3 has 16 amino acids. Trimming removed 1 base from V and 0 bases from J, with 10 bases in between. CDR3 bases: TGCGCCAGCAGCTTGTCAAGCAGCGCGAACACCGGGGAGCTGTTTTTT. This codes for CASSLSSSANTGELFF. The variable domain in full, with the rest retrieved from reference TRBV5-1 and TRBJ2-2, is KAGVTQTPRYLIKTRGQQVTLSCSPISGHRSVSWYQQTPGQGLQFLFEYFSETQRNKGNFPGRFSGRQFSNSRSEMNVSTLELGDSALYLCASSLSSSANTGELFFGEGSRLTVL.

The J gene is TRBJ2-1, the V gene TRBV18; D is undetermined. Trimming took 3 bases from V and 7 from J, leaving 13 bases between them. This CDR3 has 14 residues. Germline V lookup: CDR1 KGHSH, CDR2 LQKENI. The chain's CDR3 is CASSPIRPENEQFF. CDR3 in DNA: TGTGCCAGCTCACCTATACGGCCGGAGAATGAGCAGTTCTTC.

The chain joins TRBV6-1 to TRBJ2-7; D assignment may be TRBD1 or TRBD2 (5 bases each). Trimming shortened V by 8 bases and J by 2 bases, and 16 bases separated the two germline ends. Germline V lookup: CDR1 MNHNS, CDR2 SASEGT. This CDR3 has 14 amino acids. The CDR3 reads CASGDRTKTYEQYF. In nucleotides, the CDR3 is TGTGCCAGCGGGGACCGGACGAAGACCTACGAGCAGTACTTC.

Remarks on this clonotype: A much bigger clone sits one base away, suggesting this may be a read error. CDR3 bases: TGCACCAGCAGCCAAGGGCGGGTTACTGAAGCTTTCTTT. Translation gives CTSSQGRVTEAFF. This chain uses TRBV4-3 with TRBJ1-1, with D hard to call. Germline V lookup: CDR1 LGHNA, CDR2 YSLEER. This CDR3 comprises 13 residues.

There are a few counts of this clonotype. The chain uses TRBV2 and TRBJ1-6; D ambiguous. There are 14 residues in the CDR3. The germline V and J ends were trimmed by 3 bases and 6 bases, with 9 bases remaining between them. CDR1 and CDR2 from the germline V gene are SNHLY and FYNNEI. The CDR3 DNA reads as TGTGCCAGCAGTGACAGAGGGAGTAATTCACCCCTCCACTTT. Amino acid sequence: CASSDRGSNSPLHF.

This clonotype came up many times. V and J are TRBV20-1 and TRBJ1-6; D unclear. The CDR3 extends over 12 amino acids. CDR1 and CDR2 from the germline V gene are DFQATT and SNEGSKA (reference sequence). V was trimmed by 1 base and J by 7 bases, leaving 5 bases between them. The CDR3 sequence: CSARARNSPLHF. In DNA, the CDR3 is TGCAGTGCTAGAGCCCGGAATTCACCCCTCCACTTT.

This clonotype was detected many times. This chain links TRBV20-1 with TRBJ1-2, with D hard to call. Germline V CDR1 and CDR2: DFQATT, SNEGSKA (reference sequence). The CDR3 covers 14 residues. The ends were cut back, 1 base at V and 3 bases at J, with 12 bases in the middle. CDR3 in DNA: TGCAGTGCTAGAGGCCTACAAACCCACTATGGCTACACCTTC. It is translated as CSARGLQTHYGYTF.

This clonotype was seen repeatedly, ten times or more. The chain couples TRBV20-1 to TRBJ2-4; no firm D call. Trimming removed 6 bases at V and 1 base at J, with 16 bases between. The V gene's germline CDR1 is DFQATT and CDR2 SNEGSKA (reference sequence). The CDR3 runs to 15 residues. CDR3 region: CSAQRRPLAKNIQYF. The CDR3 bases are TGCAGTGCACAACGGCGGCCTTTGGCCAAAAACATTCAGTACTTC.

A few counts support this clonotype. The rearrangement joins TRBV6-1 to TRBJ2-3; 10 bases are a match to TRBD2. Trimming removed 6 bases from V and 3 bases from J; junction bases left unmatched: 3. This CDR3 region has 14 residues. Germline V gives CDR1 MNHNS, CDR2 SASEGT. In DNA, the CDR3 is TGTGCCAGCAGAGCGGGGGGGCGAACAGATACGCAGTATTTT. Amino acid sequence: CASRAGGRTDTQYF.

This clonotype showed up many times. The chain has TRBV18 and TRBJ2-7; the match to TRBD2 covers 12 bases. V lost 3 bases and J lost 1; bases outside the gene matches: 1. This CDR3 has 15 amino acids. The germline gives CDR1 KGHSH, CDR2 LQKENI. The CDR3, as DNA: TGTGCCAGCTCACCCGGGACTAGCGGGTCCTACGAGCAGTACTTC. Its translation: CASSPGTSGSYEQYF.

This clonotype was found many times. This chain uses TRBV7-2 with TRBJ1-3, with no clear D. The CDR3 loop spans 13 amino acids. Per the germline V gene, CDR1 is SGHTA and CDR2 is FQGNSA. V lost 5 bases and J lost 3, with 8 bases in between. CDR3 nucleotide sequence: TGTGCCAGCAGCCCCGACATTGGAAACACCATATATTTT. As protein: CASSPDIGNTIYF.

This sequence joins TRBV4-1 and TRBJ2-2; maybe TRBD2 (6 bases). Trimming pared 3 bases from V and 2 bases from J, leaving 16 bases between. The CDR3 runs to 17 residues. CDR1 and CDR2 (germline): MGHRA, YSYEKL. Written as DNA, the CDR3 is TGCGCCAGCAGCCATCGACCGGGACTGATAAACACCGGGGAGCTGTTTTTT. This codes for CASSHRPGLINTGELFF.

This clonotype was recorded many times. The chain couples TRBV10-2 to TRBJ2-5, with D tentatively TRBD1 (6 bases). The CDR3 spans 14 residues. Deletions cut 8 bases from V and 5 bases from J, with 18 bases between. Germline values: CDR1 WSHSY, CDR2 SAAADI. The CDR3 sequence is CASEDSRRGETQYF. The CDR3 DNA sequence: TGCGCCAGCGAAGACTCCCGAAGGGGGGAGACCCAGTACTTC.